The 22 T cell receptor beta chains listed next were all sequenced from one sample in a study of T cell changes during pregnancy in multiple sclerosis. The method was immunoSEQ multiplex PCR; TCRdb's version includes in-frame clones alone and lacks a portion of them. The sample lists around 56,000 clones, about nine tenths occurring once. Material: CD4+ T cells from peripheral blood mononuclear cells, obtained in the first trimester of pregnancy. These receptors came from a female donor with multiple sclerosis, enrolled in a pregnancy study.

The V gene is TRBV27, the J gene TRBJ1-1; no firm D call. Germline V gives CDR1 MNHEY, CDR2 SMNVEV (reference sequence). The CDR3 length is 14 residues. The ends were cut back, 5 bases at V and 1 base at J, with 11 bases in the middle. The CDR3 region is CASSPLRQNTEAFF. CDR3 bases: TGTGCCAGCAGTCCCTTGCGACAGAACACTGAAGCTTTCTTT.

This chain joins TRBV6-1 and TRBJ2-4, with D possibly matching TRBD2 (5 bases). The CDR3 is 14 residues long. V was pared by 7 bases and J by 0 bases, with 10 bases between. Looked up from germline, CDR1 is MNHNS and CDR2 is SASEGT. CDR3 DNA sequence: TGTGCCAGCACCCGGGAACTAGCCAAAAACATTCAGTACTTC. It specifies CASTRELAKNIQYF.

On this clone itself: Other DNA sequences in this sample translate to the same CDR3. This chain joins TRBV7-2 and TRBJ1-5; the D is unclear. The CDR3 spans 13 residues. Germline CDR1 SGHTA, CDR2 FQGNSA. V lost 1 base and J 9 bases, leaving 10 bases between the germline ends. CDR3 nucleotide sequence: TGTGCCAGCAGCTTAGGGGGAGAACGGCCCCAGCATTTT. Its translation is CASSLGGERPQHF.

The V and J genes are TRBV4-3 and TRBJ2-1; 10 bases match TRBD2. The V gene's germline CDR1 is LGHNA and CDR2 YSLEER. CDR3 length: 16 amino acids. The trim removed 2 bases at V and 10 bases at J, leaving 11 bases unmatched. The CDR3 is CASSQFSGGAVGEQFF. The CDR3 DNA reads TGCGCCAGCAGCCAATTCAGCGGGGGGGCGGTTGGGGAGCAGTTCTTC.

The chain employs TRBV27 and TRBJ2-3, with D perhaps TRBD2 (5 bases). Germline values: CDR1 MNHEY, CDR2 SMNVEV (reference sequence). Trimming took off 4 bases at V and 5 bases at J, with 7 bases between the two ends. CDR3 length: 12 residues. CDR3 DNA sequence: TGTGCCAGCAGTTCCCGGGGAGATACGCAGTATTTT. It yields the protein CASSSRGDTQYF.

This clone was seen a few times. V usage is TRBV14 and J usage is TRBJ1-1; no clear D. Germline V gene data show CDR1 as SGHDN and CDR2 as FVKESK. The CDR3 loop spans 12 amino acids. With 5 bases removed from V and 4 bases from J, the gap between germline ends came to 8 bases. The DNA for the CDR3 is TGTGCCAGCAGCTTCGGTGGCACTGAAGCTTTCTTT. It specifies CASSFGGTEAFF.

In this sample, this clone turned up a few times. V usage is TRBV7-2 and J usage is TRBJ1-5; no clear D. CDR1 and CDR2 from the germline V gene are SGHTA and FQGNSA. The CDR3 has 16 amino acids. V was clipped by 0 bases and J by 0 bases, with 9 bases between them. The CDR3 nucleotides are TGTGCCAGCAGCTTAGCGGTTGGGCGTAGCAATCAGCCCCAGCATTTT. As protein: CASSLAVGRSNQPQHF.

The chain joins TRBV18 to TRBJ1-4; TRBD1 aligns across 7 bases. V lost 8 bases to trimming and J lost 2 bases; unmatched junction nucleotides: 11. Per the germline V gene, CDR1 is KGHSH and CDR2 is LQKENI. The CDR3 runs 16 residues. In DNA, the CDR3 is TGTGCCAGCCAACAGGGGCACGGTGTGACTAATGAAAAACTGTTTTTT. Translated, it gives CASQQGHGVTNEKLFF.

The CDR3 reads CASSPIGAGRPEKLFF. CDR3 nucleotides: TGTGCCAGCAGCCCCATTGGGGCGGGACGACCTGAAAAACTGTTTTTT. The chain joins TRBV7-8 to TRBJ1-4; D is perhaps TRBD1 (5 bases). The germline gives CDR1 SGHVS, CDR2 FQNEAQ. CDR3 length equals 16 residues. V dropped 5 bases and J dropped 7 bases, with 20 bases sitting between them.

This clone is a singleton in its sample. This chain uses TRBV6-6 with TRBJ1-2, with TRBD1 matching 7 bases. The V and J ends lost 2 bases and 10 bases, in that order; junction bases with no gene match: 10. This CDR3 is 14 amino acids long. CDR1 MNHNY and CDR2 SVGAGI come from the germline V gene (reference sequence). The CDR3 DNA is TGTGCCAGCAGTTACCCCCCTCAGGGGGATGTCTACACCTTC. This sequence encodes CASSYPPQGDVYTF.

The V gene is TRBV7-6, the J gene TRBJ1-4; the match to TRBD1 covers 8 bases. The germline CDR1 and CDR2 sequences are SGHVS and FNYEAQ. The length of the CDR3 is 15 residues. V lost 5 bases, J lost 4 bases, and 6 bases stayed unmatched. The CDR3 coding sequence is TGTGCCAGCAGCCCGAGGACAGGGTATAATGAAAAACTGTTTTTT. Amino acid sequence: CASSPRTGYNEKLFF.

This clone was seen once. The rearrangement uses TRBV7-9 and TRBJ1-3; 8 bases are a match to TRBD1. The CDR3 consists of 14 residues. J was trimmed by 2 bases and V by 5 bases; bases with no gene match: 2. Germline values: CDR1 SEHNR, CDR2 FQNEAQ (reference sequence). The CDR3 DNA sequence: TGTGCCAGCAGCCAGACAGGGGCTGGAAACACCATATATTTT. Its translation: CASSQTGAGNTIYF.

The CDR3 region has the DNA TGTGCCAGCAGCCCCCAATACCCGGTCTCCTACGAGCAGTACTTC. It specifies CASSPQYPVSYEQYF. The genes are TRBV7-2 and TRBJ2-7; D not certain. The V end was cut by 5 bases, the J end by 0 bases, with 14 bases between. The CDR3 has 15 residues. Germline V gene data show CDR1 as SGHTA and CDR2 as FQGNSA. Looking up the rest from reference TRBV7-2 and TRBJ2-7 gives the full variable domain: GAGVSQSPSNKVTEKGKDVELRCDPISGHTALYWYRQSLGQGLEFLIYFQGNSAPDKSGLPSDRFSAERTGGSVSTLTIQRTQQEDSAVYLCASSPQYPVSYEQYFGPGTRLTVT.

The chain uses TRBV11-1 and TRBJ2-7; TRBD1 might be the D (5 bases). Germline V lookup: CDR1 SGHAT, CDR2 FQDESV (reference sequence). This CDR3 is built from 13 residues. Trimming pared 5 bases from V and 2 bases from J, leaving 10 bases between. The chain's CDR3 is CASSVTDPYEQYF. The DNA for the CDR3 is TGTGCCAGCAGCGTGACAGATCCCTACGAGCAGTACTTC.

The rearrangement uses TRBV13 and TRBJ2-3, with a weak D call TRBD1 (5 bases). CDR3 length equals 12 residues. The germline CDR1 and CDR2 sequences are PRHDT and FYEKMQ (reference sequence). V dropped 3 bases and J dropped 5 bases, with 6 bases sitting between them. The CDR3 loop is CASSFRGDTQYF. The CDR3 DNA is TGTGCCAGCAGCTTTAGGGGAGATACGCAGTATTTT.

The chain uses TRBV11-2 and TRBJ2-7; 7 bases align to TRBD2. Germline lookup yields CDR1 SGHAT and CDR2 FQNNGV. This CDR3 region has 18 residues. The junction had 15 bases not matched to a gene; V was cut back by 1 base and J by 3 bases. The CDR3 here is CASSLVGGSGASLYEQYF. The CDR3, as DNA: TGTGCCAGCAGCTTAGTGGGCGGGAGCGGGGCATCCCTCTACGAGCAGTACTTC.

The chain has TRBV27 and TRBJ1-1; D is possibly TRBD1 (5 bases). V lost 6 bases and J lost 0, with 14 bases in between. The CDR3 runs 15 residues. The germline gives CDR1 MNHEY, CDR2 SMNVEV (reference sequence). The CDR3 DNA sequence: TGTGCCAGCAGGACCCCGCCAGGGCTGAACACTGAAGCTTTCTTT. It encodes CASRTPPGLNTEAFF.

The chain has TRBV21-1 and TRBJ1-6; the table's D call, TRBD1, was not checked against the DNA. TRBV21-1 is annotated as a pseudogene. The length of the CDR3 is 16 residues. CDR3: CASPDRGSSYNSPLHF. CDR3 DNA: TGTGCCAGCCCCGACAGGGGTAGCTCCTATAATTCACCCCTCCACTTT.

The genes are TRBV21-1 and TRBJ1-5. TRBV21-1 is an annotated pseudogene. The length of the CDR3 is 17 residues. The CDR3 DNA sequence: TGTGCCAGCAGCAATCCGCCGGGCACGGGGAGCAATCAGCCCCAGCATTTT. Translation gives CASSNPPGTGSNQPQHF.

The V gene is TRBV4-3, the J gene TRBJ2-3; perhaps TRBD2 as D (5 bases). Trimming took 1 base from V and 4 from J, leaving 12 bases between them. This CDR3 comprises 15 residues. Germline lookup yields CDR1 LGHNA and CDR2 YSLEER. The CDR3 coding sequence is TGCGCCAGCAGCCAAGCCCCGGGGTCCGCAGATACGCAGTATTTT. As protein: CASSQAPGSADTQYF.

V is TRBV10-1 and J is TRBJ1-4; D is unresolved. Germline loops: CDR1 WNHNN, CDR2 SYGVQD (reference sequence). V was pared by 10 bases and J by 0 bases, with 9 bases between. The length of the CDR3 is 13 residues. The CDR3 loop is CATAVATNEKLFF. The CDR3 DNA reads TGCGCCACCGCAGTTGCAACTAATGAAAAACTGTTTTTT.

The V and J genes are TRBV6-5 and TRBJ1-1; TRBD1 is a possible D gene (5 bases). The CDR3 loop spans 14 amino acids. Germline CDR1 is MNHEY and CDR2 is SVGAGI. Between the trimmed V and J ends, which lost 4 bases and 5 bases, there was a span of 14 bases. The CDR3, as DNA: TGTGCCAGCAGTTGGGGCAGGGCGAAGACTGAAGCTTTCTTT. This codes for CASSWGRAKTEAFF.